Given below is one T cell receptor (beta chain) in context. During active infection, Seattle patients enrolled and were then monitored through disease. Unmatched junction bases numbered 2, after V lost 6 bases and J lost 6 bases. The CDR3 spans 11 residues. Germline CDR1 reads SGHVS; CDR2 reads FNYEAQ. This sample was taken from a study of blood T cell repertoires in COVID-19. For the study at large: Sites across the United States, Italy and Spain contributed samples from acute and convalescent COVID-19. T cells, B-cell-depleted T cells, or PBMCs supplied cDNA or gDNA.

This table comes from immunoSEQ multiplex PCR, and its TCRdb copy is limited to in-frame clones, with some not included. The repertoire has just over 250,000 clones, over 70% of them found once; the top ten carry approximately 10%. V gene TRBV7-6 combines with J gene TRBJ2-7; 7 nucleotides line up with TRBD2. The sequencing input was peripheral blood. This receptor was taken from a woman in her 70s with COVID-19, enrolled during active disease. CDR3 DNA sequence: TGTGCCAGCAGGGGAGGGTCCGAGCAGTACTTC. Encoded protein: CASRGGSEQYF.